This entry lists 21 T cell receptor beta chains sequenced from one sample in a study of cytomegalovirus exposure and HLA in healthy donors. This table comes from immunoSEQ multiplex PCR, and its TCRdb copy is limited to in-frame clones, with some not included. The data contain about 250,000 clones, about 90% of them singletons. Sequencing was performed on PBMCs. The receptors derive from a young man in good health and CMV-seropositive.

The V and J genes are TRBV15 and TRBJ2-7; 9 nucleotides agree with TRBD1. CDR1 and CDR2 (germline): LNHNV, YYDKDF (reference sequence). The V segment lost 6 bases and the J segment 4 bases; nucleotides outside the gene matches: 7. CDR3 size: 14 residues. The CDR3 protein is CATRRGQGQYEQYF. The CDR3 DNA is TGTGCCACCAGGAGGGGACAGGGCCAATACGAGCAGTACTTC.

V and J are TRBV28 and TRBJ1-2, with a possible D match to TRBD1 (6 bases). Germline V gene data show CDR1 as MDHEN and CDR2 as SYDVKM. The V gene lost 4 bases and the J gene lost 4 bases, with 10 bases spanning the gap. CDR3 length: 13 residues. The DNA for the CDR3 is TGTGCCAGCAGTTACAGGGACCTCTATGGCTACACCTTC. Its protein product is CASSYRDLYGYTF.

The V gene is TRBV5-1, the J gene TRBJ2-1; 7 bases are shared with TRBD2. This CDR3 is 16 amino acids long. Germline V gene lookup returns CDR1 SGHRS and CDR2 YFSETQ. V dropped 0 bases and J dropped 0; count of bases not matched to a gene: 3. CDR3 residues: CASSLAGGSSYNEQFF. DNA of the CDR3: TGCGCCAGCAGCTTGGCTGGCGGGAGCTCCTACAATGAGCAGTTCTTC. Together with reference TRBV5-1 and TRBJ2-1, the CDR3 gives the full variable domain: KAGVTQTPRYLIKTRGQQVTLSCSPISGHRSVSWYQQTPGQGLQFLFEYFSETQRNKGNFPGRFSGRQFSNSRSEMNVSTLELGDSALYLCASSLAGGSSYNEQFFGPGTRLTVL.

J is TRBJ1-2 and V is TRBV6-4, with no clear D. The CDR3 length is 11 residues. Trimming took 6 bases from V and 8 from J, leaving 10 bases between them. Germline V gives CDR1 MRHNA, CDR2 SNTAGT. CDR3 amino acids: CASRGSAGYTF. DNA for the CDR3: TGTGCCAGCAGGGGATCTGCGGGCTACACCTTC.

On this clone: The same CDR3 is also encoded by other DNA sequences in this sample. The V call is TRBV5-1, the J call TRBJ1-4, with 7 bases lining up with TRBD1. The germline CDR1 and CDR2 sequences are SGHRS and YFSETQ. The ends lost 0 bases at V and 8 bases at J; junction bases unmatched: 4. The CDR3 loop spans 14 amino acids. In DNA form, the CDR3 reads TGCGCCAGCAGCTTGGGACAGGGAAACGAAAAACTGTTTTTT. Encoded protein: CASSLGQGNEKLFF.

A single count supports this clone. The chain recombines TRBV9 with TRBJ2-1; unclear D gene. The CDR3 covers 11 residues. Germline V gene lookup returns CDR1 SGDLS and CDR2 YYNGEE. Trimming left V 3 bases short and J 9 bases short, with 7 bases between. CDR3 sequence reads: CASSAGPEQFF. The CDR3 DNA reads TGTGCCAGCAGCGCAGGACCTGAGCAGTTCTTC.

CDR3 amino acids: CASSRPGQLYGYTF. The CDR3 region has the DNA TGTGCCAGTAGTCGACCGGGACAGCTCTATGGCTACACCTTC. The V call is TRBV19, the J call TRBJ1-2; 7 positions match TRBD1. Looked up from germline, CDR1 is LNHDA and CDR2 is SQIVND (reference sequence). Losses at the gene ends were 5 bases for V and 4 bases for J; bases not matched to a gene: 7. This CDR3 contains 14 residues.

This clone was detected only a few times. The genes are TRBV30 and TRBJ2-5; TRBD2 matches at 7 bases. Looked up from germline, CDR1 is GTSNPN and CDR2 is SVGIG (reference sequence). The CDR3 is 15 residues long. CDR3 nucleotide sequence: TGTGCATCAAGGACGGCGGGAGCGAGACAAGAGACCCAGTACTTC. It is translated as CASRTAGARQETQYF. Drawing the rest from reference TRBV30 and TRBJ2-5, the complete variable domain is SQTIHQWPATLVQPVGSPLSLECTVEGTSNPNLYWYRQAAGRGLQLLFYSVGIGQISSEVPQNLSASRPQDRQFILSSKKLLLSDSGFYLCASRTAGARQETQYFGPGTRLLVL.

This sequence joins TRBV7-3 and TRBJ2-2, with TRBD2 as a possible D gene (6 bases). The CDR3 is made up of 13 amino acids. From germline, CDR1 is SGHTA and CDR2 FQGTGA. Trimming cost V 4 bases and J 5 bases, with 8 bases left between them. This chain's CDR3 is CASSSSVTGELFF. DNA for the CDR3: TGTGCCAGCAGCTCTAGCGTGACCGGGGAGCTGTTTTTT.

The gene calls are TRBV7-9 and TRBJ2-7, with D possibly called TRBD1 or TRBD2 (5 bases each). Trimming took off 5 bases at V and 11 bases at J, with 13 bases between the two ends. The CDR3 covers 11 residues. Germline CDR1 is SEHNR and CDR2 is FQNEAQ (reference sequence). CDR3: CASSLRDAKYF. DNA of the CDR3: TGTGCCAGCAGCCTCCGGGACGCGAAGTACTTC.

The chain combines TRBV28 with TRBJ2-1, with a tentative D call TRBD2 (6 bases). Trimming removed 5 bases from V and 7 bases from J, with 12 bases in between. The CDR3 length is 13 residues. Looked up from germline, CDR1 is MDHEN and CDR2 is SYDVKM. In nucleotides, the CDR3 is TGTGCCAGCAGTAGAACCGGAGGGAATGAGCAGTTCTTC. Amino acids: CASSRTGGNEQFF.

This chain joins TRBV5-1 and TRBJ2-3; weak D call: TRBD1 (6 bases). Germline V gene sequence: CDR1 SGHRS, CDR2 YFSETQ. The CDR3 extends over 17 amino acids. Trimming pared 1 base from V and 2 bases from J, leaving 17 bases between. CDR3 loop: CASSLWGPFENTDTQYF. CDR3 DNA: TGCGCCAGCAGCTTGTGGGGGCCGTTCGAGAACACAGATACGCAGTATTTT.

The chain links TRBV9 to TRBJ2-7; perhaps TRBD2 as D (5 bases). This CDR3 has 15 residues. Trimming cost V 4 bases and J 0 bases, with 14 bases left between them. Germline CDR1 is SGDLS and CDR2 is YYNGEE. CDR3 amino acids: CASSPVASRSYEQYF. The CDR3 DNA reads as TGTGCCAGCAGCCCTGTAGCGTCTCGCTCCTACGAGCAGTACTTC. Supplemented by reference TRBV9 and TRBJ2-7, the full variable domain reads DSGVTQTPKHLITATGQRVTLRCSPRSGDLSVYWYQQSLDQGLQFLIQYYNGEERAKGNILERFSAQQFPDLHSELNLSSLELGDSALYFCASSPVASRSYEQYFGPGTRLTVT.

The chain links TRBV21-1 to TRBJ1-5. TRBV21-1 is a listed pseudogene. The CDR3 runs 12 residues. The CDR3 DNA follows: TGTGCCAGCCCTGTGACTAATCAGCCCCAGCATTTT. Amino acid sequence: CASPVTNQPQHF.

The chain joins TRBV19 to TRBJ1-1; D call uncertain. The length of the CDR3 is 11 residues. The germline CDR1 and CDR2 sequences are LNHDA and SQIVND (reference sequence). Trimming removed 6 bases at V and 1 base at J, with 3 bases between. In DNA, the CDR3 is TGTGCCAGTAGCGCGAACACTGAAGCTTTCTTT. As protein: CASSANTEAFF.

V and J are TRBV27 and TRBJ1-2; TRBD1 is a possible D gene (6 bases). Trimming left V 1 base short and J 4 bases short, with 10 bases between. The CDR3 loop spans 14 amino acids. In germline, CDR1 is MNHEY, CDR2 SMNVEV (reference sequence). The CDR3 region has the DNA TGTGCCAGCAGTTTATGGGGGACATCCTATGGCTACACCTTC. Translation: CASSLWGTSYGYTF.

This clone was recorded once. The rearrangement uses TRBV30 and TRBJ2-2, with TRBD2 matching 9 bases. CDR3 size: 15 residues. V dropped 0 bases and J dropped 6; count of bases not matched to a gene: 5. Germline V gene data show CDR1 as GTSNPN and CDR2 as SVGIG (reference sequence). CDR3 in amino acids: CAWSVRGGGAGELFF. In DNA form, the CDR3 reads TGTGCCTGGAGTGTACGCGGGGGGGGCGCCGGGGAGCTGTTTTTT. The whole variable domain, filled in from reference TRBV30 and TRBJ2-2, reads SQTIHQWPATLVQPVGSPLSLECTVEGTSNPNLYWYRQAAGRGLQLLFYSVGIGQISSEVPQNLSASRPQDRQFILSSKKLLLSDSGFYLCAWSVRGGGAGELFFGEGSRLTVL.

The genes are TRBV11-3 and TRBJ2-2, with unresolved D. The CDR3 loop spans 14 amino acids. With 0 bases removed from V and 2 bases from J, the gap between germline ends came to 4 bases. CDR1 is SGHNT and CDR2 is YENEEA in the germline V gene. CDR3 residues: CASSLEPNTGELFF. DNA of the CDR3: TGTGCCAGCAGCTTAGAACCCAACACCGGGGAGCTGTTTTTT.

This clone appeared a few times. The rearrangement uses TRBV30 and TRBJ1-2; 7 bases map to TRBD1. The junction had 9 bases not matched to a gene; V was cut back by 6 bases and J by 2 bases. Germline V CDR1 and CDR2: GTSNPN, SVGIG (reference sequence). CDR3 length: 14 amino acids. The CDR3 bases are TGTGCCTGCCCTGGGAAGGGGGCGAACTATGGCTACACCTTC. It specifies CACPGKGANYGYTF.

This clone was seen once. This chain connects TRBV2 to TRBJ1-2; possibly TRBD1 for D (6 bases). Germline CDR1 SNHLY, CDR2 FYNNEI. Trimming took off 8 bases at V and 6 bases at J, with 13 bases between the two ends. This CDR3 contains 12 residues. CDR3 amino acids: CASGFGGHGYTF. The CDR3, as DNA: TGTGCCAGCGGCTTTGGGGGGCATGGCTACACCTTC.

Only one count was recorded for this clone. This CDR3 reads CASTPSTSGSHEQYF. In DNA form, the CDR3 reads TGTGCCAGCACCCCCTCAACTAGCGGGAGCCACGAGCAGTACTTC. The chain employs TRBV6-1 and TRBJ2-7, with 11 nucleotides matching TRBD2. After removal of 7 bases from V and 5 bases from J, the junction contained 10 bases not matched to a gene. CDR1 and CDR2 (germline): MNHNS, SASEGT. The CDR3 consists of 15 residues.